The rows below give T cell receptor beta chains drawn from one sample of a study of regulatory T cells in long-lasting Graves disease. MiXCR, applied by TCRdb to the multiplex PCR reads, yields one record per CDR3 protein. The sample carries about 540,000 distinct CDR3 sequences, less than 15% recorded once. This same sample was also part of a study on T cells in Graves' hyperthyroidism and ophthalmopathy.

The sample here was peripheral blood mononuclear cells (PBMCs), taken at new diagnosis, from a patient treated with antithyroid drugs. The origin of the receptors is a man in his thirties or forties with Graves disease. CDR3s include the opening cysteine and the closing phenylalanine or tryptophan. The D gene is left open where the match is weak. Size is omitted from some rows. Given values are once, few, many or a class for expanded clones.

-	TRBV12-3/TRBV12-4	-	TRBJ2-2	TGTGCCAATGGACGGACAAACACCGGGGAGCTGTTTTTT	CANGRTNTGELFF
few	TRBV14	TRBD1	TRBJ2-3	TGTGCCAGCAGCCGGATCGGACAGGGGGCGCGCACAGATACGCAGTATTTT	CASSRIGQGARTDTQYF
medium-sized	TRBV20-1	-	TRBJ2-5	TGCAGTGCTAGAGGTCCACAGCAGGGGACCCAGTACTTC	CSARGPQQGTQYF
many	TRBV10-3	TRBD2	TRBJ2-1	TGTGCCACCGGGGGGGCCGGGGATGAGCAGTTCTTC	CATGGAGDEQFF
-	TRBV28	-	TRBJ2-5	TGTGCCAGCACCTCCGCGGGGTCTGGGAAAGAGACCCAGTACTTC	CASTSAGSGKETQYF
many	TRBV12-3/TRBV12-4	TRBD1	TRBJ2-5	TGTGCCAGCAGTCCAGGTGGTTTTAGGGGGCGGGAGACCCAGTACTTC	CASSPGGFRGRETQYF
many	TRBV7-2	-	TRBJ2-5	TGTGCCAGCAGCTCCCCTCGCAGGAGGTGGGCAGAGACCCAGTACTTC	CASSSPRRRWAETQYF
many	TRBV2	-	TRBJ2-2	TGTGCCAGCAGTGATTCTGGGCCGACAGCGAACACCGGGGAGCTGTTTTTT	CASSDSGPTANTGELFF
few	TRBV7-8	-	TRBJ1-5	TGTGCCAGCAGCCAAGAGACAGAACCCAATCAGCCCCAGCATTTT	CASSQETEPNQPQHF
many	TRBV12-3/TRBV12-4	-	TRBJ2-3	TGTGCCAGCAGTTTATCGGTAGCTGACACAGATACGCAGTATTTT	CASSLSVADTDTQYF
many	TRBV2	-	TRBJ1-1	TGTGCCGGCCGGGAAGCTTTCTTT	CAGREAFF
few	TRBV11-2	-	TRBJ1-4	TGTGCCAGCAGCCAGTGGGACGAAGCAACTAATGAAAAACTGTTTTTT	CASSQWDEATNEKLFF
many	TRBV5-1	-	TRBJ1-1	TGCGCCAGCAGCTTGAGTCCAGGTTCGAACACTGAAGCTTTCTTT	CASSLSPGSNTEAFF
-	TRBV27	TRBD2	TRBJ2-3	TGTGCCAGCAGCTGGGGGGGGATTAGCACAGATACGCAGTATTTT	CASSWGGISTDTQYF
-	TRBV15	TRBD1	TRBJ2-5	TGTGCCACCAGCAGGGAGGGACAGGCGTACCAAGAGACCCAGTACTTC	CATSREGQAYQETQYF
-	TRBV7-2	-	TRBJ2-6	TGTGCCAGCAGCTTATTTAGTTCGACGGTATCCTCTGGGGCCAACGTCCTGACTTTC	CASSLFSSTVSSGANVLTF
many	TRBV2	-	TRBJ2-2	TGTGCCAGCATAAGGGAGGCTGCCGGGGAGCTGTTTTTT	CASIREAAGELFF
many	TRBV12-3/TRBV12-4	TRBD1	TRBJ2-7	TGTGCCAGCAGTTACGGGGACAGTTACTACGAGCAGTACTTC	CASSYGDSYYEQYF
few	TRBV15	-	TRBJ2-1	TGTGCCACCAACCCTATGAGCTCCTACAATGAGCAGTTCTTC	CATNPMSSYNEQFF
-	TRBV6-5	-	TRBJ2-7	TGTGCCAGCAGTTACGCCCGAATTGACAGCTTCTCAGCCCCCTACGAGCAGTACTTC	CASSYARIDSFSAPYEQYF
many	TRBV12-5	-	TRBJ1-1	TGTGCTAGTGGATCCCACACCTACCTGCGGACTGAAGCTTTCTTT	CASGSHTYLRTEAFF
many	TRBV28	-	TRBJ2-5	TGTGCCAGCAGTTTATGGGAACAGGGTAGGGAGACCCAGTACTTC	CASSLWEQGRETQYF
many	TRBV7-2	TRBD2	TRBJ2-3	TGCGCCAGCAGCCGGGATAGCGGGAGCACAGATACGCAGTATTTT	CASSRDSGSTDTQYF
-	TRBV5-1	TRBD2	TRBJ2-5	TGCGCCAGCAGTGCGGGAGACCCCCATAGGGGAGAGACCCAGTACTTC	CASSAGDPHRGETQYF
-	TRBV20-1	TRBD2	TRBJ2-5	TGCAGTGCTAGCCGGCGGGAGAAAGAGACCCAGTACTTC	CSASRREKETQYF
many	TRBV7-9	-	TRBJ2-7	TGTGCCAGCAGCCGAGAGGGGCTTACCTACGAGCAGTACTTC	CASSREGLTYEQYF
-	TRBV5-1	-	TRBJ1-6	TGCGCCAGCAGCTTGGCAGGGGAAGGGACACCCCTCCACTTT	CASSLAGEGTPLHF
many	TRBV25-1	-	TRBJ2-6	TGTGCCAGCAGTGGCCAGGGTGGCGGGGCCAACGTCCTGACTTTC	CASSGQGGGANVLTF
many	TRBV6-1	-	TRBJ1-5	TGTGCCAGCAGTCTCATGGGCAGTTCCGATCAGCCCCAGCATTTT	CASSLMGSSDQPQHF
many	TRBV12-3/TRBV12-4	TRBD1	TRBJ2-4	TGTGCCAGCAGTTTAGGGGACAGCCGGCCGAGAAACATTCAGTACTTC	CASSLGDSRPRNIQYF
many	TRBV12-3/TRBV12-4	TRBD1	TRBJ1-4	TGTGCCAGCAGTAGCCGGACAGGGGGCAATGAAAAACTGTTTTTT	CASSSRTGGNEKLFF
-	TRBV25-1	-	TRBJ2-1	TGTGCCAGCAGTGAGGGGATCTCCTACAATGAGCAGTTCTTC	CASSEGISYNEQFF
many	TRBV29-1	-	TRBJ2-7	TGCAGCGTTGAGGCAAGAGCCTACGAGCAGTACTTC	CSVEARAYEQYF
many	TRBV7-8	-	TRBJ2-1	TGTGCCAGCAGCTTTGAGCGGGACATATACAATGAGCAGTTCTTC	CASSFERDIYNEQFF
many	TRBV29-1	-	TRBJ1-1	TGCAGCGTCGGAGGAGGATTAAACACTGAAGCTTTCTTT	CSVGGGLNTEAFF
-	TRBV7-8	-	TRBJ1-4	TGTGCCAGCAGCTTAGTAGTAAAACGGGACAAATGTAATGAAAAACTGTTTTTT	CASSLVVKRDKCNEKLFF
-	TRBV5-1	-	TRBJ2-5	TGCGCCAGCAGCTTGGGTGAGAGGGGCGAGACCCGGTACTTC	CASSLGERGETRYF
-	TRBV19	-	TRBJ1-4	TGTGCCAGTAGTATTCCCGGCGATAATGAAAAACTGTTTTTT	CASSIPGDNEKLFF
many	TRBV7-9	-	TRBJ2-1	TGTGCCAGCAGCTCGGAAACCCACAGGTTACGTGAGCAGTTCTTC	CASSSETHRLREQFF
many	TRBV6-2/TRBV6-3	-	TRBJ2-7	TGTGCCAGCAGTCCGGACCTTAACCACGAGCAGTACTTC	CASSPDLNHEQYF
many	TRBV20-1	-	TRBJ1-2	TGCAGTGCTAGGGGCGACAGGCAGAACTATGGCTACACCTTC	CSARGDRQNYGYTF
-	TRBV12-3/TRBV12-4	-	TRBJ1-2	TGTGCCAGCAGTAAAAAAGTTATAAACTATGGCTACACCTTC	CASSKKVINYGYTF
few	TRBV13	-	TRBJ2-5	TGTGCCGGCAGCCGCGGCAGGGTTGAGACCCAGTACTTC	CAGSRGRVETQYF
-	TRBV24-1	-	TRBJ2-7	TGTGCCACCAGTGATTTGGGGGCAGGGAACGGCGAGCAGTACTTC	CATSDLGAGNGEQYF
-	TRBV12-3/TRBV12-4	TRBD1	TRBJ1-6	TGTGCCAGCAGCAAGGACAGGGGCGGGTATTCACCCCTCCACTTT	CASSKDRGGYSPLHF
many	TRBV28	TRBD1	TRBJ2-7	TGTGCCAGCAGCCAAGACTGGACAGGGAACGCGTACGAGCAGTACTTC	CASSQDWTGNAYEQYF
-	TRBV11-2	-	TRBJ2-7	TGTGCCAGCAGCTTAGATCGGACTGAGCAGTACTTC	CASSLDRTEQYF
many	TRBV27	-	TRBJ2-3	TGTGCCAGCAGTGGAACGGACAGAGGTATAGATACGCAGTATTTT	CASSGTDRGIDTQYF
many	TRBV29-1	TRBD2	TRBJ2-1	TGCAGCGTTGCCCGACTAGCGGGAGTAGATGAGCAGTTCTTC	CSVARLAGVDEQFF
few	TRBV7-3	TRBD1	TRBJ2-7	TGTGCCAGCAGCCTCTCGGCAGGGGGCAGGGCCGAGCAGTACTTC	CASSLSAGGRAEQYF
-	TRBV29-1	-	TRBJ2-2	TGCAGCTTTGACTCGGGCCCCGTTCCGGAACACACCGGGGAGCTGTTTTTT	CSFDSGPVPEHTGELFF
many	TRBV6-1	TRBD2	TRBJ2-1	TGTGCCAGCAGAGACCCCAGCGGGAGCACCTCCAGTGAGCAGTTCTTC	CASRDPSGSTSSEQFF
-	TRBV27	-	TRBJ2-3	TGTGCCAGCTATTCCATCGATACGCAGTATTTT	CASYSIDTQYF
-	TRBV7-3	TRBD2	TRBJ2-2	TGTGCCAGCAGCCGTAGCGGGAGAGGCACCGGGGAGCTGTTTTTT	CASSRSGRGTGELFF
many	TRBV19	-	TRBJ1-1	TGTGCCAGTTTGAAGAACACTGAAGCTTTCTTT	CASLKNTEAFF
many	TRBV6-9	-	TRBJ2-1	TGTGCCAGCAGTTACTTCGGACTAGGGGGCGGTGAGCAGTTCTTC	CASSYFGLGGGEQFF
-	TRBV30	-	TRBJ1-2	TGTGCCTGGCACAACGCGGGCGGCTATGGCTACACCTTC	CAWHNAGGYGYTF
many	TRBV29-1	-	TRBJ2-3	TGCAGCCTAGGAGTTCTTACAGATACGCAGTATTTT	CSLGVLTDTQYF
-	TRBV7-9	TRBD1	TRBJ1-6	TGTGCCAGCAGCCACGGGACAGCTTCACCCCTCCACTTT	CASSHGTASPLHF
few	TRBV27	-	TRBJ2-2	TGTGCCAGCAGTAACTCCGCACAGACCGGGGAGCTGTTTTTT	CASSNSAQTGELFF